The clone carrying this TCR beta chain appeared many times. This sample stems from a study of regulatory T cells in long-lasting Graves disease. As for time point: persistent/refractory GD, antithyroid drugs over 5 years with positive TRAb. Following extraction of RNA from PBMCs, that RNA was used to make the TCR library. The germline V gene encodes CDR1 LGHDT and CDR2 YNNKEL (reference sequence). The CDR3 covers 14 residues. V was cut by 2 bases and J by 7 bases, with 12 bases left in between. CDR3 regions were amplified by Arm-PCR using iRepertoire HTBI primers to build TCR beta libraries. Using its own MiXCR run on the multiplex PCR reads, TCRdb lists one record per CDR3 protein. The table includes a few hundred thousand distinct CDR3 sequences, 22% detected once.

The chain uses TRBV3-1 and TRBJ1-5; tentative D call: TRBD1 (6 bases). This TCR was sampled from a female donor with Graves disease. The source was peripheral blood mononuclear cells (PBMCs), collected when the disease was refractory, from a patient treated with antithyroid drugs. In DNA, the CDR3 is TGTGCCAGCAGCCAAACAGGGTCTGAGCAGCCCCAGCATTTT. This gives the protein CASSQTGSEQPQHF.